The 16 T cell receptor beta chains below all came from one sample that was sequenced in a study of blood T cell repertoires in COVID-19. TCRdb keeps only in-frame clones here, not all; method: immunoSEQ multiplex PCR. In the table there are hundreds of thousands of clones, about 85% of which are singletons. Sequencing was done on a sample of PBMCs or T cells enriched from blood (not recorded which). The receptors come from a young woman with acute COVID-19.

The chain recombines TRBV29-1 with TRBJ2-1; unclear D gene. Trimming pared 2 bases from V and 5 bases from J, leaving 4 bases between. Germline V CDR1 and CDR2: SQVTM, ANQGSEA. The CDR3 contains 11 residues. In DNA form, the CDR3 reads TGCAGCGTTGAACAGGACAATGAGCAGTTCTTC. It specifies CSVEQDNEQFF.

The gene calls are TRBV29-1 and TRBJ2-7; D is possibly TRBD1 (6 bases). V lost 5 bases to trimming and J lost 3 bases, with 8 bases between them. CDR1 is SQVTM and CDR2 is ANQGSEA in the germline V gene. The CDR3 runs 11 residues. The chain's CDR3 is CSVRDNYEQYF. The CDR3 region has the DNA TGCAGCGTTAGGGACAACTACGAGCAGTACTTC.

The genes are TRBV6-2 or TRBV6-3 and TRBJ1-5; D remains unclear. Germline CDR1 reads MNHEY; CDR2 reads SVGEGT. V gave up 5 bases and J gave up 4 bases, with 12 bases separating them. This CDR3 has 14 amino acids. The CDR3 nucleotides read TGTGCCAGCAGTCCGACACCCTATAATCAGCCCCAGCATTTT. Encoded protein: CASSPTPYNQPQHF.

The rearrangement joins TRBV28 to TRBJ2-7; 10 bases match TRBD1. The germline V gene has CDR1 MDHEN and CDR2 SYDVKM. The trim removed 4 bases at V and 4 bases at J, leaving 22 bases unmatched. The CDR3 totals 20 residues. The DNA of the CDR3 is TGTGCCAGCAGTTCACTCCCGGGACAGGGGCCAGGGGCTAGTATGTACGAGCAGTACTTC. Amino acid sequence: CASSSLPGQGPGASMYEQYF.

The chain joins TRBV27 to TRBJ2-2; possible D gene TRBD2, 5 bases. CDR3 length: 17 residues. Germline V gene sequence: CDR1 MNHEY, CDR2 SMNVEV (reference sequence). V was clipped by 2 bases and J by 6 bases, with 19 bases between them. CDR3 nucleotide sequence: TGTGCCAGCAGTTTAACCTCTAAGGACTGGCAACCCGGGGAGCTGTTTTTT. Its protein is CASSLTSKDWQPGELFF.

This rearrangement joins TRBV4-2 to TRBJ1-4; D not certain. From germline, CDR1 is LGHNA and CDR2 YNFKEQ. The CDR3 covers 17 residues. Trimming stripped 0 bases from V and 0 bases from J, with 11 bases between. CDR3 in amino acids: CASSQELLGATNEKLFF. The CDR3 bases are TGTGCCAGCAGCCAAGAGCTCCTGGGCGCAACTAATGAAAAACTGTTTTTT.

The rearrangement joins TRBV15 to TRBJ1-2, with D perhaps TRBD1 (6 bases). Germline lookup yields CDR1 LNHNV and CDR2 YYDKDF (reference sequence). Deletions cut 6 bases from V and 9 bases from J, with 11 bases between. This CDR3 contains 11 residues. This CDR3 reads CATSRQDRYTF. Written as DNA, the CDR3 is TGTGCCACCAGTCGACAGGATCGCTACACCTTC.

This clone was detected only once. This chain links TRBV9 with TRBJ2-3, with 11 bases that match TRBD2. Trimming removed 0 bases from V and 0 bases from J; junction bases left unmatched: 9. Germline CDR1 and CDR2: SGDLS and YYNGEE. CDR3 size: 19 residues. The CDR3 DNA is TGTGCCAGCAGCGTAGGGCTAAATAGCGGGAGGGATAGCACAGATACGCAGTATTTT. It translates to CASSVGLNSGRDSTDTQYF.

To note about this clone: The same CDR3 can be traced to other DNA sequences in this sample. The V gene is TRBV18, the J gene TRBJ1-1; D perhaps matches TRBD1 (5 bases). This CDR3 contains 14 residues. Trimming took 1 base from V and 3 from J, leaving 9 bases between them. Germline loops: CDR1 KGHSH, CDR2 LQKENI. The CDR3 reads CASSPLGGDTEAFF. The CDR3 DNA sequence: TGTGCCAGCTCACCACTCGGGGGTGACACTGAAGCTTTCTTT.

This clone was recorded once. The rearrangement joins TRBV19 to TRBJ2-2; D may be TRBD2 (5 bases). This CDR3 has 13 residues. The germline CDR1 and CDR2 sequences are LNHDA and SQIVND (reference sequence). The V and J ends lost 8 bases and 0 bases respectively, with 7 bases between them. CDR3 in amino acids: CASYSANTGELFF. In nucleotides, the CDR3 is TGTGCCAGTTATAGCGCGAACACCGGGGAGCTGTTTTTT.

This clone was observed once. J is TRBJ1-1 and V is TRBV27; D ambiguous. The germline V gene has CDR1 MNHEY and CDR2 SMNVEV (reference sequence). This CDR3 is built from 14 residues. V lost 4 bases to trimming and J lost 3 bases, with 12 bases between them. As DNA, the CDR3 is TGTGCCAGCAGTTACGAAAAAACGGACACTGAAGCTTTCTTT. Protein product: CASSYEKTDTEAFF.

This rearrangement joins TRBV3-1 (or the pseudogene TRBV3-2) to TRBJ1-2, with 7 nucleotides matching TRBD1. The CDR3 is 15 amino acids. With V trimmed by 2 bases and J by 4 bases, 7 bases remained unmatched. Germline lookup yields CDR1 LGHDT and CDR2 YNNKEL (reference sequence). As DNA, the CDR3 is TGTGCCAGCAGCCAATCCACAGGGGACCGCTATGGCTACACCTTC. Translated, it gives CASSQSTGDRYGYTF.

This chain links TRBV6-5 with TRBJ2-7; 10 positions match TRBD2. J was trimmed by 3 bases and V by 5 bases; bases with no gene match: 1. The CDR3 is 13 amino acids. Looked up from germline, CDR1 is MNHEY and CDR2 is SVGAGI. The CDR3 DNA reads TGTGCCAGCAGTCCTAGCGGGAGCTACGAGCAGTACTTC. This sequence encodes CASSPSGSYEQYF.

The chain joins TRBV6-5 to TRBJ1-2; TRBD1 matches 8 bases. The CDR3 spans 13 residues. J gave up 8 bases and V 6 bases, and 8 bases lay outside the gene matches. Germline V CDR1 and CDR2: MNHEY, SVGAGI. The CDR3 coding sequence is TGTGCCAGCAGGGCAGGGACAGGAGGAGGCTACACCTTC. This sequence encodes CASRAGTGGGYTF.

The V call is TRBV9, the J call TRBJ1-1; maybe TRBD1 (5 bases). The germline V gene has CDR1 SGDLS and CDR2 YYNGEE. This CDR3 spans 14 amino acids. V lost 4 bases to trimming and J lost 1 base, with 11 bases between them. The CDR3 DNA reads TGTGCCAGCAGCCTCCAGGGCGAGAACACTGAAGCTTTCTTT. This encodes CASSLQGENTEAFF.

The rearrangement links TRBV7-9 to TRBJ1-2; TRBD1 is a possible D gene (6 bases). This CDR3 region has 12 residues. Germline values: CDR1 SEHNR, CDR2 FQNEAQ (reference sequence). The germline V and J ends were trimmed by 5 bases and 8 bases, with 12 bases remaining between them. Written as DNA, the CDR3 is TGTGCCAGCAGCCGCAGGGGCTGGGGCTACACCTTC. As protein: CASSRRGWGYTF.